This T cell receptor beta chain was profiled in a study of T-cell reconstitution after alpha-beta-depleted transplantation in children. This clonotype was counted between two and nine times. Molecular barcoding with unique molecular identifiers was used for the TCRbeta library. TCRdb reprocessed the PCR reads via MiXCR and lists one record per CDR3 protein. The profile shows some 530,000 distinct CDR3 sequences, under 15% of them singletons. This CDR3 contains 16 residues. Trimming took 0 bases from V and 1 from J, leaving 12 bases between them. Germline V lookup: CDR1 MNHEY, CDR2 SVGAGI. V and J are TRBV6-5 and TRBJ1-1; unclear D gene. The input for sequencing was PBMCs from the stem cell graft donor, taken from the stem cell graft. The clonotype comes from a human donor who donated a stem cell graft to a child with combined immunodeficiency. The CDR3 region has the DNA TGTGCCAGCAGTTACTCGATTTCCACGACGAACACTGAAGCTTTCTTT. This codes for CASSYSISTTNTEAFF.